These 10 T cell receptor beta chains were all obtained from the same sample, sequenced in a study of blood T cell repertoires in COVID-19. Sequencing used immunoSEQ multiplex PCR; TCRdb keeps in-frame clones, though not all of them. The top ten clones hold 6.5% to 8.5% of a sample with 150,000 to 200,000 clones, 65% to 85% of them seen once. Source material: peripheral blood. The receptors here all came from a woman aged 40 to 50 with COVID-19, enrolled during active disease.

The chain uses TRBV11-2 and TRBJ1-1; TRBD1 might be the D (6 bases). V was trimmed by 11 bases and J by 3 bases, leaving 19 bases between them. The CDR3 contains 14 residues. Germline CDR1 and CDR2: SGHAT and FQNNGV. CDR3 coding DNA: TGTGCCTCCAGGGGCGGATTCAGCTACACTGAAGCTTTCTTT. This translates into CASRGGFSYTEAFF.

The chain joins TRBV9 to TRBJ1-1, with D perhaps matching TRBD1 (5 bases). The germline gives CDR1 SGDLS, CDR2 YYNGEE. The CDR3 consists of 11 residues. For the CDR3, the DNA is TGTGGCTCAACAGGTGGGTTTGGTGCTTTCTTT. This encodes CGSTGGFGAFF.

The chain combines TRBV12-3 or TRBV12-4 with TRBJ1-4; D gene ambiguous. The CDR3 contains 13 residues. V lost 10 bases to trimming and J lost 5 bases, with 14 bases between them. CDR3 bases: TGTGCCACAGGTCGAGTCTTAAATGAAAAACTGTTTTTT. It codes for CATGRVLNEKLFF.

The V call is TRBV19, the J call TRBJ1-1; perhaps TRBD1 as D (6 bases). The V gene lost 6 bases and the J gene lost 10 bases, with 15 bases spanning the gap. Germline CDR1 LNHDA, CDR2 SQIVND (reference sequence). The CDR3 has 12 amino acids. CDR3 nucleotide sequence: TGTGCCAGTAGCGAGGGGGTCAGGGTAGCTTTCTTT. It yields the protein CASSEGVRVAFF.

The chain's CDR3 is CASSLRTGDKGPSHGGYTF. CDR3 sequence (DNA): TGTGCCAGCAGCTTGCGTACAGGGGACAAGGGGCCCTCCCACGGTGGCTACACCTTC. The J gene is TRBJ1-2, the V gene TRBV7-8, with TRBD1 identical over 7 bases. CDR3 size: 19 residues. CDR1 is SGHVS and CDR2 is FQNEAQ in the germline V gene. V shed 3 bases, J shed 7 bases, and the junction held 23 bases outside the gene matches.

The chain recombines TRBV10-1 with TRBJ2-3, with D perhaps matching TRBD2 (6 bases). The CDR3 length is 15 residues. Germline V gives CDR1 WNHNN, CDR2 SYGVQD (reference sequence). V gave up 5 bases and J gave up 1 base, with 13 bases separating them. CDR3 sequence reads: CASSSEGKGTDTQYF. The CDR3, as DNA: TGCGCCAGCAGTTCGGAGGGGAAAGGCACAGATACGCAGTATTTT.

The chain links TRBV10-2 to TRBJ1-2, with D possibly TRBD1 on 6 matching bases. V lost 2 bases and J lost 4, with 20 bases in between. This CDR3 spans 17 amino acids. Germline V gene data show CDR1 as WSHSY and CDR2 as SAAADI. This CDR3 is CASSELRTVTIAYGYTF. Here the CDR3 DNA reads TGCGCCAGCAGTGAGCTAAGGACAGTAACGATCGCCTATGGCTACACCTTC.

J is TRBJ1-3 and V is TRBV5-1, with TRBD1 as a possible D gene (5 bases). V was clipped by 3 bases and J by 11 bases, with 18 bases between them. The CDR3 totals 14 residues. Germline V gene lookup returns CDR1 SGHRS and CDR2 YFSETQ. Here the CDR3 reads CASSSLDKQGAIYF. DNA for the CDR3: TGCGCCAGCAGCTCCCTGGACAAACAAGGGGCCATATATTTT.

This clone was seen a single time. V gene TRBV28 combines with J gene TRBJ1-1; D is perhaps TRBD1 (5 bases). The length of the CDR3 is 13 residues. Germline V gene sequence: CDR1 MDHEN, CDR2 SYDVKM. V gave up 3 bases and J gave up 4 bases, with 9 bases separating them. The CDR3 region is CASSFRVGTEAFF. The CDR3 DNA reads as TGTGCCAGCAGTTTCAGGGTCGGCACTGAAGCTTTCTTT.

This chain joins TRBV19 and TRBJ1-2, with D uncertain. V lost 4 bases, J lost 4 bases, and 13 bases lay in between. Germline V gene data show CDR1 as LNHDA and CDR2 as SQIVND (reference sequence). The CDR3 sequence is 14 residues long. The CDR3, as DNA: TGTGCCAGTAGTACGAACAGCGGAACCTATGGCTACACCTTC. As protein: CASSTNSGTYGYTF.